This T cell receptor beta chain was identified in a study of T cell repertoires in cytomegalovirus infection. Study details: Public TCR beta signatures provided an indication of both CMV infection and a matching HLA type.

This clonotype has ten or more counts. Its antigen is undetermined. The CDR3 runs to 14 residues. With 1 base removed from V and 4 bases from J, the gap between germline ends came to 8 bases. The germline V gene encodes CDR1 SGHTA and CDR2 FQGNSA. Overall study results and limits: There were HLA-C-restricted CMV-specific TCR beta clonotypes dominating the ex vivo response. Individuals carrying CMV plus the relevant HLA were identified by cumulative frequency of public TCR beta families.

Each CDR3 protein gets one entry after TCRdb re-called the reads with MiXCR. Of 250,000 or so distinct CDR3 sequences listed, 17% are singletons. The rearrangement uses TRBV7-2 and TRBJ2-1; no firm D call. The source of this sequence is a human donor in good health (CMV status not recorded). Some clones in this sample may be carry-over from other donors' samples. Sequenced input: CD8+ T cells from PBMCs. CDR3 nucleotide sequence: TGTGCCAGCAGCTTAGGAGGTCTGTACAATGAGCAGTTCTTC. It codes for CASSLGGLYNEQFF.